This T cell receptor beta chain was found in a study of blood T cell repertoires in COVID-19. V shed 2 bases and J shed 4 bases, with 12 bases lying between them. This CDR3 has 14 amino acids. The germline gives CDR1 LGHNA, CDR2 YSLEER. Clones were read by immunoSEQ multiplex PCR, and TCRdb kept only the in-frame ones, dropping some. The repertoire consists of about 250,000 clones, with around 80% occurring once and the leading ten covering 8.5% to 10%. The receptor comes from a man aged 40-49 years with active or convalescent COVID-19. V usage is TRBV4-3 and J usage is TRBJ2-7; no clear D. Sequenced sample: peripheral blood. The CDR3 region is CASSQKLTGYEQYF. CDR3 nucleotide sequence: TGCGCCAGCAGCCAAAAACTCACGGGTTACGAGCAGTACTTC.